The 24 T cell receptor beta chains reported below all come from one sample, sequenced in a study of TIL therapy for anti-PD-1-resistant metastatic lung cancer. Described time point: pre-treatment sample, taken before nivolumab and TIL therapy. This was the immunoSEQ v3 assay. Generated by immunoSEQ multiplex PCR, the TCRdb table keeps only in-frame clones and is missing some. The sample has some 45,000 clones, 86% seen once. The sequencing here drew on blood, taken at baseline. These receptors were collected from a person aged 25 to 80 with non-small cell lung cancer.

The chain carries TRBV19 and TRBJ2-2, with TRBD1 identical over 9 bases. With 2 bases clipped from V and 6 bases from J, the junction kept 7 bases outside the gene matches. The CDR3 length is 16 residues. Germline CDR1 LNHDA, CDR2 SQIVND (reference sequence). CDR3 nucleotides: TGTGCCAGTAGTATACTTACAGGGGGCATTCCCGGGGAGCTGTTTTTT. Translating it yields CASSILTGGIPGELFF.

V usage is TRBV9 and J usage is TRBJ2-1; perhaps TRBD2 as D (6 bases). V was cut by 0 bases and J by 0 bases, with 10 bases left in between. Germline values: CDR1 SGDLS, CDR2 YYNGEE. The CDR3 length is 16 residues. The CDR3 loop is CASSVGGDSSYNEQFF. The CDR3 nucleotides are TGTGCCAGCAGCGTAGGCGGGGATAGCTCCTACAATGAGCAGTTCTTC.

The chain couples TRBV30 to TRBJ2-7; TRBD2 is a possible D gene (6 bases). V lost 3 bases and J lost 3, with 12 bases in between. Germline V lookup: CDR1 GTSNPN, CDR2 SVGIG (reference sequence). CDR3 length: 13 amino acids. For the CDR3, the DNA is TGTGCCTGGAGCCGATCGACTAGCTACGAGCAGTACTTC. Protein: CAWSRSTSYEQYF.

V gene TRBV9 combines with J gene TRBJ2-3, with 7 bases that match TRBD2. With V trimmed by 4 bases and J by 3 bases, 8 bases remained unmatched. The CDR3 spans 15 residues. In germline, CDR1 is SGDLS, CDR2 YYNGEE. DNA for the CDR3: TGTGCCAGCAGCTCAGCCCCTAGCGGAACAGATACGCAGTATTTT. Its translation: CASSSAPSGTDTQYF. Drawing the rest from reference TRBV9 and TRBJ2-3, the complete variable domain is DSGVTQTPKHLITATGQRVTLRCSPRSGDLSVYWYQQSLDQGLQFLIQYYNGEERAKGNILERFSAQQFPDLHSELNLSSLELGDSALYFCASSSAPSGTDTQYFGPGTRLTVL.

V is TRBV6-4 and J is TRBJ2-3; 7 bases are shared with TRBD2. Per the germline V gene, CDR1 is MRHNA and CDR2 is SNTAGT. Trimming cost V 4 bases and J 1 base; bases outside gene matches: 11. The CDR3 runs to 17 residues. The DNA of the CDR3 is TGTGCCAGCAGTGCCAAGGGGCGGGGGATGGGCACAGATACGCAGTATTTT. Protein sequence: CASSAKGRGMGTDTQYF.

The chain recombines TRBV24-1 with TRBJ1-1; D gene ambiguous. V was pared by 3 bases and J by 11 bases, with 12 bases between. The germline gives CDR1 KGHDR, CDR2 SFDVKD. There are 12 residues in the CDR3. Written as DNA, the CDR3 is TGTGCCACCAGTGATCCACTGGAGGAGGCTTTCTTT. It encodes CATSDPLEEAFF.

The chain uses TRBV28 and TRBJ2-1; D gene ambiguous. The CDR3 consists of 10 residues. V was clipped by 2 bases and J by 10 bases, with 3 bases between them. Per the germline V gene, CDR1 is MDHEN and CDR2 is SYDVKM. This CDR3 reads CASSLREQFF. The CDR3 coding sequence is TGTGCCAGCAGTTTAAGGGAGCAGTTCTTC.

The chain has TRBV12-3 or TRBV12-4 and TRBJ2-1; D is perhaps TRBD1 or TRBD2 (5 bases each). The CDR3 contains 11 residues. Deletions cut 5 bases from V and 9 bases from J, with 8 bases between. The CDR3 sequence: CASSPGTEQFF. In nucleotides, the CDR3 is TGTGCCAGCAGTCCCGGGACTGAGCAGTTCTTC.

This clone was seen only a few times. The chain recombines TRBV10-3 with TRBJ1-1; TRBD1 is a possible D gene (5 bases). V lost 6 bases to trimming and J lost 5 bases, with 10 bases between them. This CDR3 is 12 amino acids long. Germline CDR1 reads ENHRY; CDR2 reads SYGVKD. The CDR3 bases are TGTGCCATCAGCGAGGGGAGAACTGAAGCTTTCTTT. As protein: CAISEGRTEAFF.

This chain connects TRBV28 to TRBJ2-7; 7 nucleotides agree with TRBD1. Germline V gives CDR1 MDHEN, CDR2 SYDVKM. With 2 bases clipped from V and 3 bases from J, the junction kept 7 bases outside the gene matches. This CDR3 is 15 amino acids long. The CDR3 reads CASSLEAGGDYEQYF. CDR3 bases: TGTGCCAGCAGTTTAGAGGCAGGGGGAGACTACGAGCAGTACTTC.

The CDR3 coding sequence is TGTGCCAGCAGTCCGCTAGCGGGGAACTCCTACGAGCAGTACTTC. Amino acid sequence: CASSPLAGNSYEQYF. This rearrangement joins TRBV7-8 to TRBJ2-7; the match to TRBD2 covers 9 bases. Germline V gene lookup returns CDR1 SGHVS and CDR2 FQNEAQ. After removal of 6 bases from V and 0 bases from J, the junction contained 6 bases not matched to a gene. This CDR3 spans 15 amino acids.

The V call is TRBV19, the J call TRBJ2-1, with D possibly being TRBD2 (7 bases). Per germline, CDR1 LNHDA and CDR2 SQIVND (reference sequence). The CDR3 totals 17 residues. V was clipped by 5 bases and J by 0 bases, with 17 bases between them. CDR3 loop: CASSPLGGATSYNEQFF. In nucleotides, the CDR3 is TGTGCCAGTAGTCCTCTGGGGGGGGCAACCTCCTACAATGAGCAGTTCTTC. The full variable domain, in which reference TRBV19 and TRBJ2-1 provide the parts outside the CDR3, is DGGITQSPKYLFRKEGQNVTLSCEQNLNHDAMYWYRQDPGQGLRLIYYSQIVNDFQKGDIAEGYSVSREKKESFPLTVTSAQKNPTAFYLCASSPLGGATSYNEQFFGPGTRLTVL.

V is TRBV9 and J is TRBJ1-1; 11 bases map to TRBD1. Germline CDR1 and CDR2: SGDLS and YYNGEE. The CDR3 runs to 14 residues. The ends lost 4 bases at V and 7 bases at J; junction bases unmatched: 6. The CDR3 DNA is TGTGCCAGCAGCCTCGGACAGGGGGCAGGTGAAGCTTTCTTT. Translating it yields CASSLGQGAGEAFF.

V is TRBV21-1 and J is TRBJ2-7; no check of the table's D call, TRBD1, against the DNA was made. TRBV21-1 is assigned pseudogene status. CDR3 length equals 16 residues. This CDR3 reads CASSKALGGRSYEQYF. CDR3 coding DNA: TGTGCCAGCAGCAAAGCGCTAGGGGGCAGATCCTACGAGCAGTACTTC.

CDR3 DNA sequence: TGTGCCAGCAGCGTAGGGGGCAGGCATGGCAAAAACATTCAGTACTTC. It yields the protein CASSVGGRHGKNIQYF. The chain carries TRBV9 and TRBJ2-4; possible D gene TRBD1, 5 bases. Trimming removed 0 bases from V and 3 bases from J, with 13 bases in between. The CDR3 is 16 residues long. CDR1 is SGDLS and CDR2 is YYNGEE in the germline V gene.

The rearrangement links TRBV3-1 (or the pseudogene TRBV3-2) to TRBJ2-7, with 9 bases matching TRBD2. CDR1 and CDR2 from the germline V gene are LGHDT and YNNKEL (reference sequence). V was clipped by 4 bases and J by 2 bases; unmatched bases: 0. The CDR3 has 13 amino acids. The CDR3 loop is CASSRTSAYEQYF. The CDR3 DNA reads as TGTGCCAGCAGCCGGACTAGCGCCTACGAGCAGTACTTC.

This rearrangement joins TRBV10-2 to TRBJ2-7, with no clear D. Germline V gene lookup returns CDR1 WSHSY and CDR2 SAAADI. V was shortened by 1 base and J by 1 base, with 5 bases between the two germline ends. There are 13 residues in the CDR3. CDR3 bases: TGCGCCAGCAGTGAGTATAGTTCCTACGAGCAGTACTTC. Its protein product is CASSEYSSYEQYF.

The chain employs TRBV6-5 and TRBJ1-2; no reliable D call. The CDR3 is made up of 14 amino acids. The V gene's germline CDR1 is MNHEY and CDR2 SVGAGI. Trimming left V 0 bases short and J 7 bases short, with 12 bases between. In DNA form, the CDR3 reads TGTGCCAGCAGTTACTCGAATACCCCCCGTGGCTACACCTTC. Its protein is CASSYSNTPRGYTF.

This chain uses TRBV30 with TRBJ2-2, with 13 bases aligning to TRBD2. This CDR3 spans 18 amino acids. Germline values: CDR1 GTSNPN, CDR2 SVGIG (reference sequence). V shed 3 bases, J shed 1 base, and the junction held 8 bases outside the gene matches. The CDR3, as DNA: TGTGCCTGGAGGGGACTAGCGGGACTCCTTATGAACACCGGGGAGCTGTTTTTT. Its translation: CAWRGLAGLLMNTGELFF.

The table lists this clone with a count of one. V usage is TRBV19 and J usage is TRBJ1-4, with 10 bases lining up with TRBD1. Trimming took 4 bases from V and 7 from J; bases not matched to a gene: 6. This CDR3 is 15 amino acids long. CDR1 and CDR2 from the germline V gene are LNHDA and SQIVND (reference sequence). CDR3 DNA: TGTGCCAGTAGTACCGCGACAGGGGGCATTGAAAAACTGTTTTTT. Amino acids: CASSTATGGIEKLFF.

The J gene is TRBJ2-1, the V gene TRBV2; D is perhaps TRBD1 or TRBD2 (6 bases each). The germline gives CDR1 SNHLY, CDR2 FYNNEI. Trimming pared 7 bases from V and 7 bases from J, leaving 11 bases between. This CDR3 is built from 12 residues. The CDR3 protein is CASTQGGNEQFF. CDR3 bases: TGTGCCAGCACTCAAGGGGGGAATGAGCAGTTCTTC.

The V call is TRBV6-2 or TRBV6-3, the J call TRBJ1-1; no firm D call. The V end was cut by 6 bases, the J end by 0 bases, with 8 bases between. There are 13 residues in the CDR3. CDR1 and CDR2 (germline): MNHEY, SVGEGT. This CDR3 reads CASSPNLNTEAFF. The CDR3 region has the DNA TGTGCCAGCAGCCCCAATTTGAACACTGAAGCTTTCTTT.

This chain connects TRBV5-1 to TRBJ2-7; D is ambiguous. The germline V gene has CDR1 SGHRS and CDR2 YFSETQ. Trimming left V 0 bases short and J 1 base short, with 8 bases between. The CDR3 totals 14 residues. The CDR3 coding sequence is TGCGCCAGCAGCTTGGAGGCGGCATCCTACGAGCAGTACTTC. Encoded protein: CASSLEAASYEQYF.

This chain connects TRBV3-1 (or the pseudogene TRBV3-2) to TRBJ2-7; D might be TRBD1 (6 bases). Per germline, CDR1 LGHDT and CDR2 YNNKEL (reference sequence). V was pared by 1 base and J by 3 bases, with 13 bases between. CDR3 length: 15 amino acids. DNA of the CDR3: TGTGCCAGCAGCCAAGGGCAGGGGACCAACTACGAGCAGTACTTC. Translating it yields CASSQGQGTNYEQYF.